The sequence of this TCR beta chain was determined in a study of early T cells in non-severe SARS-CoV-2 infection (dated by TCRdb to the early 2020s). Context from the whole study: Bulk RNA from unsorted whole blood was used for TCR sequencing, so alpha and beta chains could not be paired. The paper's findings and limits, for the study overall: Matching against VDJdb was skewed toward anti-spike CD8 responses, likely underestimated virus-specific expansions, and missed private and CD4 specificities.

Library preparation employed 5' RACE. The instrument was a NextSeq 500. Unique molecular identifiers were attached to individual cDNA molecules in the TCR library protocol so that sequencing error and PCR bias could be corrected. Both TCR alpha and beta chains were sequenced, and tight co-correlation was observed between alpha and beta sequence abundances in each sample. Processing in the source paper ran as follows. Decombinator V4 was used to perform V gene, J gene and CDR3 annotation of TCR sequences. TCRs were defined as expanded if a significant change between any two time points was detected under a Poisson model with p below 0.0001. TCR abundances were normalised to the total number of TCRs sequenced in each sample and reported as counts per million. MAIT TCRs were defined by TRAV1-2 paired with TRAJ12, TRAJ20 or TRAJ33, and iNKT TCRs by TRAV10 paired with TRAJ18. VDJdb, accessed on 1 November 2021, was searched for TCRs annotated for CMV, EBV and SARS-CoV-2, and TCRs annotated for more than one antigen were excluded. Through fastp at Q25 and MiXCR, TCRdb rebuilt clones from the public reads, retaining in-frame beta chains. Entries that share a CDR3 protein sequence are merged under the most common genes and DNA. TCRdb assigned the V and J calls; the authors' analysis was not used. Counted in this sample were around 60,000 distinct CDR3 sequences; 13% of them appeared once. Of the sample, roughly 4.2% falls within the top ten clones.

This clonotype was picked up many times. Its target antigen remains unknown. No much larger clonotype is one base removed from it; base qualities were not supplied. V and J lose 3 bases and 9 bases, and a span of 12 bases separates them. From its cysteine to its phenylalanine, the CDR3 spans 14 amino acids. Of all the DNA, just the CDR3 is kept, 42 bases in frame from base 1. A case-control design nested within a healthcare worker cohort in London, UK, was used, with weekly nasopharyngeal swab PCR tests and blood sampling performed. Healthcare workers were recruited during the week of the UK lockdown, between 23 and 31 March 2020, and followed weekly for up to roughly 15 weeks.

The specimen sequenced was whole blood. This TCR was sampled from an adult who was a healthcare worker with PCR-confirmed SARS-CoV-2 infection or an uninfected control (not recorded which). The V gene is TRBV12-3 or TRBV12-4 and the J gene is TRBJ1-6; the D gene cannot be named for sure. The DNA is TGTGCCAGCAGTTTCAATCGGAGACGTTCACCCCTCCACTTT. This sequence encodes CASSFNRRRSPLHF.